This TCR beta chain originates from a study of T-cell memory formation after mild COVID-19. Study conclusions and caveats: Prior to infection, memory already included some responding clones, suggesting cross-reactive memory joined.

The V end lost 3 bases, the J end lost 3 bases, and 16 bases lay between the germline ends. CDR1 and CDR2 (germline): SGHKS, YYEKEE (reference sequence). The CDR3 loop spans 15 amino acids. As regards this clonotype: The antigen remains undetermined.

TCRdb re-called the 5' RACE reads with MiXCR, one entry per CDR3 protein. The sample holds roughly 14,000 distinct CDR3 sequences, about 21% seen once. The clonotype comes from an adult woman who had mild COVID-19 (a few samples of this study predate the infection). Cell type and time point are not known. Material for sequencing was PBMCs or a T cell subset sorted from them (not recorded which). The chain combines TRBV5-5 with TRBJ2-7; tentatively, D is TRBD2 (6 bases). The chain's CDR3 is CASSWREGNIYEQYV. Written as DNA, the CDR3 is TGTGCCAGCAGCTGGCGGGAAGGGAATATCTACGAGCAGTACGTC.